This T cell receptor beta chain was identified during a study of blood T cells in healthy people across ages. Germline lookup yields CDR1 PRHDT and CDR2 FYEKMQ (reference sequence). This CDR3 contains 14 residues. The germline V and J ends were trimmed by 0 bases and 4 bases, with 9 bases remaining between them. In its sample, this clonotype was seen a few times. Using a J-beta primer mix together with a sample-barcoded 5' primer, a second PCR was run for roughly 6 to 12 cycles. TCRdb ran MiXCR on the 5' RACE reads and lists one entry per CDR3 protein. The sample shows around 1.5 million distinct CDR3 sequences, 40% to 50% of them seen only once.

The specimen was blood. This chain links TRBV13 with TRBJ1-2; D call uncertain. This clonotype was obtained from a woman under 30 in good health. In DNA form, the CDR3 reads TGTGCCAGCAGCTTAGGAACGATTACCTATGGCTACACCTTC. Translation: CASSLGTITYGYTF.